This is a list of T cell receptor beta chains from one sample in a study of cytomegalovirus exposure and HLA in healthy donors. Profiling relied on immunoSEQ multiplex PCR, and the TCRdb table lists in-frame clones only, not all of them. Among some 150,000 clones listed, around three quarters were seen once. Source material: PBMCs. The receptors originated from a woman between 40 and 55 years old in good health and CMV-seronegative. The CDR3 runs from the conserved cysteine through the conserved F or W. D genes are given only for firm matches. The size of a clone is reported for some rows only, either as once, few or many, or as a class for expanded clones.

TRBD1,TRBV5-6,18,TRBJ1-4,.,TGTGCCAGCAGCGGAACCGGGACAGGGGGCCAGGAGGCGATTAAACTGTTTTTT,CASSGTGTGGQEAIKLFF
.,TRBV7-6,13,TRBJ2-1,.,TGTGCCAGCAGCTTTCTACCCCCGGGTGAGCAGTTCTTC,CASSFLPPGEQFF
.,TRBV7-8,13,TRBJ2-7,.,TGTGCCAGCAGCTTGGGCCCGGTGGACGAGCAGTACTTC,CASSLGPVDEQYF
TRBD1,TRBV5-1,20,TRBJ1-1,once,TGCGCCAGCAGCGGGGTAACCGGGACAGGGGGCCTGGGGCTGAACACTGAAGCTTTCTTT,CASSGVTGTGGLGLNTEAFF
.,TRBV7-9,16,TRBJ1-5,.,TGTGCCAGCAGCCCTGGGGGGGGAATTGGCAATCAGCCCCAGCATTTT,CASSPGGGIGNQPQHF
TRBD1,TRBV5-4,15,TRBJ1-2,.,TGTGCCAGCAGCGGGCGGGACAGGGTTGGCTATGGCTACACCTTC,CASSGRDRVGYGYTF
.,TRBV6-5,14,TRBJ1-1,.,TGTGCCAGCAGTTACTCTGGGGGGGGAACTGAAGCTTTCTTT,CASSYSGGGTEAFF
.,TRBV6-5,14,TRBJ2-1,few,TGTGCCAGCAGTTACGCCGGGACTTCGAATGAGCAGTTCTTC,CASSYAGTSNEQFF
.,TRBV7-8,15,TRBJ1-2,once,TGTGCCAGCAGCTCCGACCCCCCAGGGAGGTATGGCTACACCTTC,CASSSDPPGRYGYTF
.,TRBV27,13,TRBJ1-3,.,TGTGCCAGCAGTCCCGGGGGGGGAAACACCATATATTTT,CASSPGGGNTIYF
TRBD2,TRBV7-2,13,TRBJ2-1,.,TGTGCCAGCGGGACTAGCGAAGCCAATGAGCAGTTCTTC,CASGTSEANEQFF
.,TRBV6-1,16,TRBJ2-6,few,TGTGCCAGCAGTGAATTGTCCGTCTCTGGGGCCAACGTCCTGACTTTC,CASSELSVSGANVLTF
TRBD2,TRBV5-6,16,TRBJ2-3,.,TGTGCCAGCACCCTGGGCCCTAGCGGGGGGACAGATACGCAGTATTTT,CASTLGPSGGTDTQYF
TRBD1,TRBV19,17,TRBJ1-5,.,TGTGCCAGTAGTATCGTCCAGGGGGCTCCCGGCAATCAGCCCCAGCATTTT,CASSIVQGAPGNQPQHF
.,TRBV13,14,TRBJ2-7,.,TGTGCCAGCAGCTTAACCTACGATTCCTACGAGCAGTACTTC,CASSLTYDSYEQYF
TRBD2,TRBV11-3,17,TRBJ2-2,.,TGTGCCAGCAGCCCCCTCCCCGCGGGAGGATCCACCGGGGAGCTGTTTTTT,CASSPLPAGGSTGELFF
TRBD1,TRBV5-1,15,TRBJ1-2,.,TGCGCCAGCAGCCCCCAGGACAGGGGTAGATATGGCTACACCTTC,CASSPQDRGRYGYTF
TRBD2,TRBV18,17,TRBJ2-1,.,TGTGCCAGCTCAGAAAGGACTAGCGGGGGGGCCATGAATGAGCAGTTCTTC,CASSERTSGGAMNEQFF
.,TRBV5-6,14,TRBJ2-7,.,TGTGCCAGCAGCTTGGGGACTACCCGGAGGGAGCAGTACTTC,CASSLGTTRREQYF
TRBD2,TRBV27,13,TRBJ2-1,once,TGTGCCAGCAGGGGGACTAGCGGGAGAGAGGAGTTCTTC,CASRGTSGREEFF
.,TRBV7-8,15,TRBJ2-3,.,TGTGCCAGCAGCTTTAAGTACAGGGGAGGAGATACGCAGTATTTT,CASSFKYRGGDTQYF
TRBD1,TRBV5-3,17,TRBJ2-3,.,TGTGCCAGAAGCTCAGATCCTACAGGGGGCTGGACAGATACGCAGTATTTT,CARSSDPTGGWTDTQYF